This T cell receptor (beta chain) was observed in a study of cytomegalovirus exposure and HLA in healthy donors. Notes on the study in general: Presence/absence results assume similar sequencing depth per donor, which may not hold. An analysis was carried out later, and it reportedly showed fewer N-insertions in an Asian-associated ancestry cluster than the approximately 680-donor mean.

A word on this clone: Antigen: not known.

The CDR3 is 13 residues long. The V end was cut by 1 base, the J end by 6 bases, with 10 bases between. Germline V gene lookup returns CDR1 SGHDT and CDR2 YYEEEE. PCR involved 60 Vbeta and 13 Jbeta primers. The assay was immunoSEQ multiplex PCR, and TCRdb's table has in-frame clones only and misses some. Here the sample spans about 86,000 clones, just under 80% being singletons. V is TRBV5-6 and J is TRBJ1-2; a weak D match, TRBD1 (5 bases). The receptor's source is a male donor in good health and CMV-seropositive. The sample taken for sequencing was PBMCs. The CDR3 DNA is TGTGCCAGCAGCTTGATTGGGGGGGATGGCTACACCTTC. Protein sequence: CASSLIGGDGYTF.